A selection of T cell receptor beta chains follows, all from one sample in a study of blood T cells in healthy people across ages. TCRdb ran MiXCR on the 5' RACE reads and lists one entry per CDR3 protein. The repertoire holds roughly 2 million distinct CDR3 sequences, with roughly 50% as singletons. The sequencing sample was made of blood. All receptors come from a woman between 40 and 50 years old in good health. Both conserved end residues are part of each CDR3. Fields, in order: CDR3 DNA, CDR3 protein, D gene, clone size, V gene, J gene. D genes are given only for firm matches. The size entry is marked missing in some rows and otherwise reads once, few, many or a size class.

cdr3_nt: TGTGCCAGCAGTTTATCGGGAGGAACCGGGACCCAGTACTTC
cdr3_aa: CASSLSGGTGTQYF
d_call: .
clone_size: few
v_call: TRBV27
j_call: TRBJ2-5

cdr3_nt: TGTGCCAGCAGTTGCACGCCAGGGGAATCCTACGAGCAGTACTTC
cdr3_aa: CASSCTPGESYEQYF
d_call: .
clone_size: .
v_call: TRBV27
j_call: TRBJ2-7

cdr3_nt: TGCGCCAGCAGCCAAGATACGAGGAGATACAACTATGGCTACACCTTC
cdr3_aa: CASSQDTRRYNYGYTF
d_call: .
clone_size: .
v_call: TRBV4-3
j_call: TRBJ1-2

cdr3_nt: TGTGCCAGCAGTTGGACAGGGGTGAATGGCTACACCTTC
cdr3_aa: CASSWTGVNGYTF
d_call: TRBD1
clone_size: few
v_call: TRBV12-3/TRBV12-4
j_call: TRBJ1-2

cdr3_nt: TGCAGTGCTGCCGGGACACCGGGATCACCCCTCCACTTT
cdr3_aa: CSAAGTPGSPLHF
d_call: .
clone_size: .
v_call: TRBV20-1
j_call: TRBJ1-6

cdr3_nt: TGCAGCGCAAGGTTGGCAGGGGGGGACAAGGAGCAGTTCTTC
cdr3_aa: CSARLAGGDKEQFF
d_call: .
clone_size: .
v_call: TRBV29-1
j_call: TRBJ2-1

cdr3_nt: TGCAGTGCTAGGCCGTCGACAGATAACTATGGCTACACCTTC
cdr3_aa: CSARPSTDNYGYTF
d_call: .
clone_size: .
v_call: TRBV20-1
j_call: TRBJ1-2

cdr3_nt: TGCGCCAGCAGCTCAGCGGGGATCTCCTACAATGAGCAGTTCTTC
cdr3_aa: CASSSAGISYNEQFF
d_call: TRBD2
clone_size: .
v_call: TRBV5-1
j_call: TRBJ2-1

cdr3_nt: TGTGCCAGCAGTTTACTAGCTTACACAGATACGCAGTATTTT
cdr3_aa: CASSLLAYTDTQYF
d_call: .
clone_size: .
v_call: TRBV6-5
j_call: TRBJ2-3

cdr3_nt: TGTGCCAGCAGCTCTAGCGGGGATAGGGCCCAGTACTTC
cdr3_aa: CASSSSGDRAQYF
d_call: TRBD2
clone_size: .
v_call: TRBV7-2
j_call: TRBJ2-5

cdr3_nt: TGTGCCATCGGACAGGGGATATTGCAGACCCAGTACTTC
cdr3_aa: CAIGQGILQTQYF
d_call: TRBD1
clone_size: .
v_call: TRBV10-3
j_call: TRBJ2-5

cdr3_nt: TGTGCAGGCAGGGGGCTCCACACAGATACGCAGTATTTT
cdr3_aa: CAGRGLHTDTQYF
d_call: TRBD1
clone_size: .
v_call: TRBV2
j_call: TRBJ2-3

cdr3_nt: TGTGCCAGCAGTTACAAGGGAAGGGCTAACTATGGCTACACCTTC
cdr3_aa: CASSYKGRANYGYTF
d_call: .
clone_size: few
v_call: TRBV6-6
j_call: TRBJ1-2

cdr3_nt: TGTGCCAGCAGTTTAGATAACAGGGGATCCGAGCAGTACTTC
cdr3_aa: CASSLDNRGSEQYF
d_call: TRBD1
clone_size: .
v_call: TRBV27
j_call: TRBJ2-7

cdr3_nt: TGTGCCAGCAGGGCCTCACCCTACAATGAGCAGTTCTTC
cdr3_aa: CASRASPYNEQFF
d_call: .
clone_size: few
v_call: TRBV13
j_call: TRBJ2-1

cdr3_nt: TGCAGTGCTAGGACTAGCGGGGGCCCCCCGAGGCAGTTCTTC
cdr3_aa: CSARTSGGPPRQFF
d_call: TRBD2
clone_size: few
v_call: TRBV20-1
j_call: TRBJ2-1

cdr3_nt: TGTGCCAGCGGCTCGCGCACAGATACGCAGTATTTT
cdr3_aa: CASGSRTDTQYF
d_call: .
clone_size: once
v_call: TRBV7-2
j_call: TRBJ2-3

cdr3_nt: TGCAGCGTTGAAGATCGTCGAGGGTCGGGGACCCAGTACTTC
cdr3_aa: CSVEDRRGSGTQYF
d_call: .
clone_size: few
v_call: TRBV29-1
j_call: TRBJ2-5

cdr3_nt: TGTGCCACCAGCAGAGAACGGAGCGGGGGGGAACAAGAGACCCAGTACTTC
cdr3_aa: CATSRERSGGEQETQYF
d_call: TRBD2
clone_size: .
v_call: TRBV15
j_call: TRBJ2-5

cdr3_nt: TGCGCCAGCAGCCGAAACTTCCGCAGGATCACTGAGACCCAGTACTTC
cdr3_aa: CASSRNFRRITETQYF
d_call: .
clone_size: many
v_call: TRBV4-1
j_call: TRBJ2-5

cdr3_nt: TGCAGCGTTGTAAGCTGGCCCAAAGAGACCCAGTACTTC
cdr3_aa: CSVVSWPKETQYF
d_call: .
clone_size: few
v_call: TRBV29-1
j_call: TRBJ2-5

cdr3_nt: TGTGCCAGCGGGCAGGGGGTAGAGGATGAGCAGTTCTTC
cdr3_aa: CASGQGVEDEQFF
d_call: TRBD1
clone_size: few
v_call: TRBV27
j_call: TRBJ2-1

cdr3_nt: TGTACCAGCAGATCCTATGCGGGCGATGAGCAGTTCTTC
cdr3_aa: CTSRSYAGDEQFF
d_call: .
clone_size: .
v_call: TRBV7-2
j_call: TRBJ2-1

cdr3_nt: TGCAGCGTCCCCCGATCGGGACGCGCAAAGGAAAAACTGTTTTTT
cdr3_aa: CSVPRSGRAKEKLFF
d_call: .
clone_size: .
v_call: TRBV29-1
j_call: TRBJ1-4

cdr3_nt: TGTGCCAGCAAAATGTACACCGGGGAGCTGTTTTTT
cdr3_aa: CASKMYTGELFF
d_call: .
clone_size: once
v_call: TRBV6-2/TRBV6-3
j_call: TRBJ2-2

cdr3_nt: TGTGCCAGCAGCTTATCTAGGGACGAGCAGTACTTC
cdr3_aa: CASSLSRDEQYF
d_call: .
clone_size: few
v_call: TRBV27
j_call: TRBJ2-7

cdr3_nt: TGTGCCAGCACCCCGAACTCTGGGGCCAACGTCCTGACTTTC
cdr3_aa: CASTPNSGANVLTF
d_call: .
clone_size: .
v_call: TRBV11-2
j_call: TRBJ2-6

cdr3_nt: TGTGCCAGCGCAAGGGGAGGGACTAGCTACGAGCAGTACTTC
cdr3_aa: CASARGGTSYEQYF
d_call: TRBD2
clone_size: few
v_call: TRBV4-2
j_call: TRBJ2-7

cdr3_nt: TGTGCCAGCAGTTTACGGGGACAGGGCACTAACTATGGCTACACCTTC
cdr3_aa: CASSLRGQGTNYGYTF
d_call: TRBD1
clone_size: few
v_call: TRBV27
j_call: TRBJ1-2

cdr3_nt: TGTGCCAGCAGCCAAGCGCGGCCTATTTACAATGAGCAGTTCTTC
cdr3_aa: CASSQARPIYNEQFF
d_call: .
clone_size: few
v_call: TRBV14
j_call: TRBJ2-1

cdr3_nt: TGTGCCAGCAGCCAAGATAGTATGGGACAGGGAAGGGCAGCTTTCTTT
cdr3_aa: CASSQDSMGQGRAAFF
d_call: TRBD1
clone_size: .
v_call: TRBV4-2
j_call: TRBJ1-1

cdr3_nt: TGTGCCAGCAGTTTAAGTTTGGGTTCACCCCTCCACTTT
cdr3_aa: CASSLSLGSPLHF
d_call: .
clone_size: .
v_call: TRBV27
j_call: TRBJ1-6

cdr3_nt: TGCAGTGCTAGTTGGACTATAGGAAACACAGATACGCAGTATTTT
cdr3_aa: CSASWTIGNTDTQYF
d_call: .
clone_size: .
v_call: TRBV20-1
j_call: TRBJ2-3

cdr3_nt: TGTGCCAGCAGTGGGCGAGGGTTGGGACGGTACGAGCAGTACTTC
cdr3_aa: CASSGRGLGRYEQYF
d_call: .
clone_size: .
v_call: TRBV27
j_call: TRBJ2-7

cdr3_nt: TGCAGTGCATTTCCCGGGACAGTTCTTTCTGACCAGTACTTC
cdr3_aa: CSAFPGTVLSDQYF
d_call: TRBD1
clone_size: few
v_call: TRBV20-1
j_call: TRBJ2-5

cdr3_nt: TGCAGTGCTAGAGTTCACCAAGGCGCCGGGGAGCTGTTTTTT
cdr3_aa: CSARVHQGAGELFF
d_call: .
clone_size: .
v_call: TRBV20-1
j_call: TRBJ2-2

cdr3_nt: TGTGCCAGCAGCCCGATATTGACGGACAGGGGGCTATACGAGCAGTACTTC
cdr3_aa: CASSPILTDRGLYEQYF
d_call: TRBD1
clone_size: .
v_call: TRBV7-2
j_call: TRBJ2-7

cdr3_nt: TGCAGTGCTAGAGGGACAGGATGGCAAGATACGCAGTATTTT
cdr3_aa: CSARGTGWQDTQYF
d_call: TRBD1
clone_size: .
v_call: TRBV20-1
j_call: TRBJ2-3

cdr3_nt: TGTGCCAGCAGTCATTGGGGGCGCCACACTGAAGCTTTCTTT
cdr3_aa: CASSHWGRHTEAFF
d_call: .
clone_size: .
v_call: TRBV27
j_call: TRBJ1-1

cdr3_nt: TGTGCCAGCAGCTTAGAAGGGAGCTCCTACAATGAGCAGTACTTC
cdr3_aa: CASSLEGSSYNEQYF
d_call: .
clone_size: few
v_call: TRBV7-9
j_call: TRBJ2-7

cdr3_nt: TGTGCCAGTAGTATCACAAAACAGAGAATCTACAATGAGCAGTTCTTC
cdr3_aa: CASSITKQRIYNEQFF
d_call: .
clone_size: .
v_call: TRBV19
j_call: TRBJ2-1

cdr3_nt: TGCAGCGTCCCCGACCGGACTAGCGGGATCGCAGATACGCAGTATTTT
cdr3_aa: CSVPDRTSGIADTQYF
d_call: TRBD2
clone_size: .
v_call: TRBV29-1
j_call: TRBJ2-3

cdr3_nt: TGTGCCACCAGTGACCAGACTAGCGGGGGGTTCTACGAGCAGTACTTC
cdr3_aa: CATSDQTSGGFYEQYF
d_call: TRBD2
clone_size: .
v_call: TRBV24-1
j_call: TRBJ2-7

cdr3_nt: TGTGCCAGCAGCACGACAGGGGGCTACACTGAAGCTTTCTTT
cdr3_aa: CASSTTGGYTEAFF
d_call: TRBD1
clone_size: .
v_call: TRBV12-3/TRBV12-4
j_call: TRBJ1-1

cdr3_nt: TGCGCCAGCAGTGGTATAGTAGCAGGCACAGATACGCAGTATTTT
cdr3_aa: CASSGIVAGTDTQYF
d_call: .
clone_size: .
v_call: TRBV5-1
j_call: TRBJ2-3

cdr3_nt: TGTGCCGGCAGTACACAGGTAAACACTGAAGCTTTCTTT
cdr3_aa: CAGSTQVNTEAFF
d_call: .
clone_size: .
v_call: TRBV28
j_call: TRBJ1-1

cdr3_nt: TGCAGCGTTGAAGGGAGCGGGGCATCTTACAATGAGCAGTTCTTC
cdr3_aa: CSVEGSGASYNEQFF
d_call: TRBD2
clone_size: many
v_call: TRBV29-1
j_call: TRBJ2-1

cdr3_nt: TGCAGCGTTGCTTCCACAGGGGCGCCCTATGGCTACACCTTC
cdr3_aa: CSVASTGAPYGYTF
d_call: TRBD1
clone_size: few
v_call: TRBV29-1
j_call: TRBJ1-2

cdr3_nt: TGTGCCAGCAGCCCTCGGGACAGTCTGGGACATGGCTACACCTTC
cdr3_aa: CASSPRDSLGHGYTF
d_call: TRBD1
clone_size: .
v_call: TRBV7-2
j_call: TRBJ1-2

cdr3_nt: TGCGCCAGCAGCTTGGAGCCTAGCGGGGGGGCTTGGCTCGGCGGGGAACAAGAGACCCAGTACTTC
cdr3_aa: CASSLEPSGGAWLGGEQETQYF
d_call: TRBD2
clone_size: .
v_call: TRBV5-1
j_call: TRBJ2-5

cdr3_nt: TGCGCCAGCAGCGCGCAGACAGGGTCGGGTGAAAAACTGTTTTTT
cdr3_aa: CASSAQTGSGEKLFF
d_call: TRBD1
clone_size: few
v_call: TRBV5-1
j_call: TRBJ1-4